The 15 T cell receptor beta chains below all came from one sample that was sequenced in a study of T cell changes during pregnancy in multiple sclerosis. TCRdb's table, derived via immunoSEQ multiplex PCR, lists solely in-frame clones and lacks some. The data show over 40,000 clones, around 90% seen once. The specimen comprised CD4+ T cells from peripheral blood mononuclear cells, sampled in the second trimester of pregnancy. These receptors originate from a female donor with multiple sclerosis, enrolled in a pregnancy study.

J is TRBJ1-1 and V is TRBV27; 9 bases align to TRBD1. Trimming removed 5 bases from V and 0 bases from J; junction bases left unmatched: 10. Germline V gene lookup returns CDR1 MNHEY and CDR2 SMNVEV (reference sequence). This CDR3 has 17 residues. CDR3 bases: TGTGCCAGCAGTCGGGGACAGGGTGGGTATCTGAACACTGAAGCTTTCTTT. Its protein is CASSRGQGGYLNTEAFF.

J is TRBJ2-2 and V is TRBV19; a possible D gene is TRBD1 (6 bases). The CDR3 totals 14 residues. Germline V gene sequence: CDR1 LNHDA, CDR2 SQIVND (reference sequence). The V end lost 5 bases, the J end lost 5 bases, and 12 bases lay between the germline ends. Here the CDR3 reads CASSEQGTTGELFF. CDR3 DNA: TGTGCCAGTAGTGAACAGGGTACGACCGGGGAGCTGTTTTTT.

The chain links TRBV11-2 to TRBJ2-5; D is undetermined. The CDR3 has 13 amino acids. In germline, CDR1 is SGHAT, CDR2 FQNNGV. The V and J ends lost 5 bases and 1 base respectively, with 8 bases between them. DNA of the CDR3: TGTGCCAGCAGCCGCGCGGCCCAAGAGACCCAGTACTTC. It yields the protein CASSRAAQETQYF.

CDR3 residues: CAINQGGSYEQYF. CDR3 in DNA: TGTGCCATCAATCAGGGAGGCTCCTACGAGCAGTACTTC. This chain links TRBV10-3 with TRBJ2-7, with D perhaps matching TRBD2 (6 bases). Trimming pared 7 bases from V and 0 bases from J, leaving 10 bases between. CDR1 ENHRY and CDR2 SYGVKD come from the germline V gene. CDR3 size: 13 residues.

The DNA for the CDR3 is TGTGCCAGCAGTTTGGGACAGTCAAGCACAGATACGCAGTATTTT. It codes for CASSLGQSSTDTQYF. This rearrangement joins TRBV27 to TRBJ2-3, with 7 bases matching TRBD1. The V gene's germline CDR1 is MNHEY and CDR2 SMNVEV (reference sequence). The CDR3 sequence is 15 residues long. After removal of 3 bases from V and 0 bases from J, the junction contained 3 bases not matched to a gene.

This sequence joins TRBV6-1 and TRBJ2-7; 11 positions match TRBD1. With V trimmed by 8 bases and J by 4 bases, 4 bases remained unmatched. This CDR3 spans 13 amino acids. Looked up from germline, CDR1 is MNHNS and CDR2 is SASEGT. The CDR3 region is CASRTGGSYEQYF. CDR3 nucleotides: TGTGCCAGCCGGACAGGGGGCTCATACGAGCAGTACTTC.

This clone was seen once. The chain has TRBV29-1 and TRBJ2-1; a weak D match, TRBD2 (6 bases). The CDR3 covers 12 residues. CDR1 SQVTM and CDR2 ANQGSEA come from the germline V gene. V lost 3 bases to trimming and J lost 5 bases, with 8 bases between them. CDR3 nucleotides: TGCAGCGTTGAGTTAGCGGACAATGAGCAGTTCTTC. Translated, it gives CSVELADNEQFF.

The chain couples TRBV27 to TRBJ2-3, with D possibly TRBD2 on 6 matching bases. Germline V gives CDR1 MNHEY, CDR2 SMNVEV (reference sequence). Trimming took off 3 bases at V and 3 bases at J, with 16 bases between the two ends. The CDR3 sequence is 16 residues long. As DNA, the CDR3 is TGTGCCAGCAGTTTCATCCCCGGGGGTTCGACAGATACGCAGTATTTT. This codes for CASSFIPGGSTDTQYF.

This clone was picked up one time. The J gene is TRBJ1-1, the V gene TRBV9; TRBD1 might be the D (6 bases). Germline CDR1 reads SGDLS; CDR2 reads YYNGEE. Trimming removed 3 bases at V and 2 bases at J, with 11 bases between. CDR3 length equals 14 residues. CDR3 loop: CASSGTASNTEAFF. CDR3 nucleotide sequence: TGTGCCAGCAGCGGGACAGCCTCTAACACTGAAGCTTTCTTT.

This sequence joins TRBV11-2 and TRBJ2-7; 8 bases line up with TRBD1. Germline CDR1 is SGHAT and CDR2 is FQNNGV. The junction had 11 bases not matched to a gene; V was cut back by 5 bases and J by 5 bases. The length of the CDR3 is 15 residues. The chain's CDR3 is CASSPSLDRVDEQYF. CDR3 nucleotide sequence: TGTGCCAGCAGCCCGAGCCTGGACAGGGTAGACGAGCAGTACTTC.

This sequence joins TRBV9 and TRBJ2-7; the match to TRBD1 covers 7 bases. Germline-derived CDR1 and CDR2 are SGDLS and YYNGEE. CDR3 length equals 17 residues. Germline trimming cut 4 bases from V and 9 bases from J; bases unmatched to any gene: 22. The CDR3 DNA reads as TGTGCCAGCAGCCCCCTTGCAGACAGGGTTCCCTCTACGGGGCAGTACTTC. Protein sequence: CASSPLADRVPSTGQYF.

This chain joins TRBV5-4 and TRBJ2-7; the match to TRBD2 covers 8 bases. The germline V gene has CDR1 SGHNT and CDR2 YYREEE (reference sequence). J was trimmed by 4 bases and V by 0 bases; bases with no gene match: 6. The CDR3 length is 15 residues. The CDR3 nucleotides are TGTGCCAGCAGCTTGGACAGCGGGAGTAGGTACGAGCAGTACTTC. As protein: CASSLDSGSRYEQYF. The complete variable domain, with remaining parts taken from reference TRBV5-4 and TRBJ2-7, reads ETGVTQSPTHLIKTRGQQVTLRCSSQSGHNTVSWYQQALGQGPQFIFQYYREEENGRGNFPPRFSGLQFPNYSSELNVNALELDDSALYLCASSLDSGSRYEQYFGPGTRLTVT.

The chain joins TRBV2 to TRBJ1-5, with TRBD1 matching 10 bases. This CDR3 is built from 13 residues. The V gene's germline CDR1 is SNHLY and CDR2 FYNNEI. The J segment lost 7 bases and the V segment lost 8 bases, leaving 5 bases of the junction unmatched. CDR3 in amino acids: CASSGTGEQPQHF. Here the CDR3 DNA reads TGTGCCAGCTCCGGGACAGGGGAACAGCCCCAGCATTTT.

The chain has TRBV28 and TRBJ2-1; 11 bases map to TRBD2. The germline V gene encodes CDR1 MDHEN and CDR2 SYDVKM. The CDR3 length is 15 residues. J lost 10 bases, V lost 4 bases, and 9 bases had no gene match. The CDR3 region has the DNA TGTGCCAGCAGTTCCCTAGCGGGAGGCCCCCAGGAGCAGTTCTTC. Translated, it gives CASSSLAGGPQEQFF.

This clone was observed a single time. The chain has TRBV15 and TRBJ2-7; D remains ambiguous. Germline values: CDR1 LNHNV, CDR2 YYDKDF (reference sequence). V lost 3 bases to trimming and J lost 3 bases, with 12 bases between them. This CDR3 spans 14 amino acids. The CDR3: CATSRPDLSYEQYF. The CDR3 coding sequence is TGTGCCACCAGCAGGCCTGACTTGAGCTACGAGCAGTACTTC.